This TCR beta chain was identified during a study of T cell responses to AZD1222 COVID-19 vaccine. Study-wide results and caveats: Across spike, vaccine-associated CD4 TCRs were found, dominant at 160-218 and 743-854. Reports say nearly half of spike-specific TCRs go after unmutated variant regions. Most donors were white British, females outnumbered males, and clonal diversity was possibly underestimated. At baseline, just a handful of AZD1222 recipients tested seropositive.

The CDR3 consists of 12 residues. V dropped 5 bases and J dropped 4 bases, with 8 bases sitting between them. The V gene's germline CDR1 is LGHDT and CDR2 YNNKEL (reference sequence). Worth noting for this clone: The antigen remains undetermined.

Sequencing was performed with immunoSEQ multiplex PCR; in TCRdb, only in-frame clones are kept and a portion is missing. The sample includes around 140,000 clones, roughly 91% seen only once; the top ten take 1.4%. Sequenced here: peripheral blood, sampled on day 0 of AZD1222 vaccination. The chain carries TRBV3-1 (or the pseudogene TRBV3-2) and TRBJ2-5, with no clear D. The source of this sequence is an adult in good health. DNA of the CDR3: TGTGCCAGCAGCGAAGGGCTAGAGACCCAGTACTTC. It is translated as CASSEGLETQYF.